This TCR beta chain was sequenced during a study of human T cells and chemical hapten exposure. Regarding time point: pre-sensitization, week 0. Stated treatment: therapeutic diphenylcyclopropenone sensitization with weekly scalp DPC. Via MiXCR, TCRdb re-called the RACE reads, giving one row per CDR3 protein. The sample lists 350,000 to 450,000 distinct CDR3 sequences, 5% to 6.5% occurring once. Germline V gene data show CDR1 as MDHEN and CDR2 as SYDVKM. The CDR3 loop spans 14 amino acids. Losses at the gene ends were 4 bases for V and 4 bases for J; bases not matched to a gene: 6. In its sample, this clonotype was seen a few times.

This sequence joins TRBV28 and TRBJ1-1, with 7 bases that match TRBD1. Sequencing was performed on whole blood, taken in connection with sensitization to the hapten diphenylcyclopropenone (DPC). The source is a woman between 50 and 59 years old with alopecia areata. Some clones in this sample may be carry-over from other donors' samples. CDR3 amino acids: CASSSGGRGTEAFF. The DNA for the CDR3 is TGTGCCAGCAGTTCAGGGGGTAGGGGCACTGAAGCTTTCTTT.